One T cell receptor beta chain is described in this entry. Its recognized antigen is unknown. No much larger clonotype is one base removed from it; base qualities were not supplied. The CDR3 covers 13 residues, taking in both the cysteine and the phenylalanine. Of all the DNA, just the CDR3 is kept, 39 bases in frame from base 1. Between the V and J ends, shortened by 1 base and 3 bases respectively, the junction contains 7 bases. Via the germline V gene, CDR1 is SGHVS and CDR2 FNYEAQ. Whole blood was collected in K2EDTA tubes by collaborating institutions according to the institutions' own protocols. For TCRbeta analysis, collaborators shipped samples in one of three forms: frozen whole blood, isolated PBMCs, or DNA extracted from either of those sample types. These data are taken from a study of blood T cell repertoires in COVID-19 (TCRdb year 2020). In terms of the full investigation: Collaborator samples came from the United States, Italy and Spain and covered acute and convalescent phases of COVID-19. The samples were drawn from the first 160 participants of the ongoing ImmuneRACE study and from some 1,300 subjects provided by 6 global collaborators. The prospective study material was composed of cDNA or gDNA derived from T cells, B-cell-depleted T cells, or PBMCs. Subjects who had been exposed to COVID-19, were actively infected with it, or had recovered from it provided the deeply sampled blood TCRbeta repertoires that made up the dataset. HLA class I and class II types, where available, came from metadata supplied by the sample provider rather than from assay-based typing. The repertoires were made available in a free public database intended to serve as a resource for research on the immune response to SARS-CoV-2. A de-identified subject ID, COVID-19 status, age in years and sex were almost always included in the sample metadata. What the research found in general, with its limitations: The quantity of clinical and demographic metadata differed by source and by participant and was supplied without curation.

TCRbeta CDR3 regions were amplified from genomic DNA using the immunoSEQ Assay, a bias-controlled multiplex PCR. The authors' pipeline ran thus. Within the assay, amplification of reference gene primers was used to estimate how many nucleated cells each sample contained. Sequence reads were collapsed and filtered to measure the absolute abundance of every unique TCRbeta CDR3 rearrangement. For each sample, productive Simpson clonality was calculated by taking the square root of Simpson's diversity index across productive rearrangements. In its TCRdb copy, this immuneACCESS table keeps in-frame sequences only and misses some clones. Where compared with another copy, unresolved V genes explain less than half of these, and the others have no known cause. V and J calls and clone size follow that table, whereas D and trimming were derived from the DNA. The sample table records more than 40,000 clones; 70% to 90% of these occur just once. The ten top clones hold roughly 14% of the sample.

This clonotype was obtained from a human donor in a cohort sampled during active COVID-19. The donor label of this sample is uncertain. The chain links TRBV7-6 with TRBJ2-7; the D gene is not confidently resolved. Material for sequencing was peripheral blood. DNA sequence: TGTGCCAGCAGCTTAGGTTTCGGCTACGAGCAGTACTTC. The translation is CASSLGFGYEQYF. The full variable domain, completed from the reference TRBV7-6 and TRBJ2-7 proteins outside the CDR3, reads GAGVSQSPRYKVTKRGQDVALRCDPISGHVSLYWYRQALGQGPEFLTYFNYEAQQDKSGLPNDRFSAERPEGSISTLTIQRTEQRDSAMYRCASSLGFGYEQYFGPGTRLTVT.